This entry describes one T cell receptor (beta chain). The data derive from a study of technical replicates of blood from a handful of donors. Losses at the gene ends were 3 bases for V and 3 bases for J; bases not matched to a gene: 6. The CDR3 length is 15 residues. Germline CDR1 reads MGHRA; CDR2 reads YSYEKL. Assay used: immunoSEQ multiplex PCR; TCRdb lists only in-frame clones, some missing. This table holds under 95,000 clones, about nine tenths found once. Sequencing was done on a sample of T cells isolated from PBMCs. The J gene is TRBJ2-7, the V gene TRBV4-1; 9 nucleotides agree with TRBD1. The clonotype comes from a human donor in good health. CDR3 nucleotides: TGCGCCAGCAGCCAGGGGACAGGGTTAGGCTACGAGCAGTACTTC. Translation gives CASSQGTGLGYEQYF.